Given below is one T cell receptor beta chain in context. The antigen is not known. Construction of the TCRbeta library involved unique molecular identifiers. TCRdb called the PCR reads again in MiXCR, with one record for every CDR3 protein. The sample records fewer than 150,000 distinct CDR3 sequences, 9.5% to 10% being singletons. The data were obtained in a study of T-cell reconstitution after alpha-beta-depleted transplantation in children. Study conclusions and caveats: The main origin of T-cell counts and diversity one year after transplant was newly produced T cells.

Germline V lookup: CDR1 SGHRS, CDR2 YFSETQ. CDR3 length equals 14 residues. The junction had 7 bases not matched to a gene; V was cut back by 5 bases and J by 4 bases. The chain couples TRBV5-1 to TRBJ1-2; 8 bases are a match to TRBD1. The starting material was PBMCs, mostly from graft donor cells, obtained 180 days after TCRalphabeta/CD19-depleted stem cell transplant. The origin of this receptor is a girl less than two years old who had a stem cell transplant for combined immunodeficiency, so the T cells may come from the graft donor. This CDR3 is CASSSDRAAYGYTF. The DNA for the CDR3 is TGCGCCAGCAGTTCGGACAGGGCGGCCTATGGCTACACCTTC.